Sequencing of this T cell receptor beta chain was carried out in a study of PD-1 blockade in classical Hodgkin lymphoma. Specified time point: cycle 4 day 1 (C4D1), after five to seven weeks of nivolumab. The patients all showed relapse after autologous stem cell transplantation, while their brentuximab vedotin exposure varied. CD4+ T cells were purified from thawed PBMCs by negative selection. A word on this clone: The target antigen is unknown.

The assay was immunoSEQ multiplex PCR, and TCRdb's table has in-frame clones only and misses some. The sample yields some 22,000 clones, 65% to 80% seen once. The CDR3 extends over 13 amino acids. CDR1 is SGDLS and CDR2 is YYNGEE in the germline V gene. Trimming cost V 2 bases and J 6 bases, with 10 bases left between them. Study-level results: There remain no defined causes for the repertoire differences, which possibly reflect disease activity or prior therapy. Significantly greater TCR diversity emerged by C4D1 in CD4+ cells but not CD8+ cells. Newly diagnosed patients were reported to exhibit reduced baseline TCR diversity relative to healthy donors. Complete responders had baseline diversity similar to newly diagnosed patients.

The sequence was obtained from a human donor with classical Hodgkin lymphoma. The input for sequencing was CD4+ T cells from blood, taken before the fourth cycle of nivolumab. This chain links TRBV9 with TRBJ2-3; D is possibly TRBD2 (5 bases). This CDR3 is CASSVGRGDTQYF. CDR3 sequence (DNA): TGTGCCAGCAGCGTCGGACGGGGTGATACGCAGTATTTT.